The clone carrying this TCR beta chain was seen a handful of times. Its cognate antigen is unknown. These data belong to a study of cytomegalovirus exposure and HLA in healthy donors. Study findings and constraints: Later analysis identified a missense DCLRE1C variant that was linked to TCR beta V- and J-gene trimming. Presence/absence analyses assumed roughly uniform sequencing depth across donors, which may not hold.

Amplification used 60 Vbeta primers and 13 Jbeta primers. The table came from immunoSEQ multiplex PCR; TCRdb's copy has only in-frame clones and leaves some out. The table lists around 130,000 clones, 75% to 90% of them singletons. This clonotype was sampled from a female donor in good health and CMV-seronegative. The sequenced material came from PBMCs.

CDR3 coding DNA: TGTGCCATAGGGGGGCGAGCGGGAGTCCAAGAGACCCAGTACTTC. Translating gives CAIGGRAGVQETQYF. This chain links TRBV10-3 with TRBJ2-5; 8 nucleotides line up with TRBD2. Germline V gene sequence: CDR1 ENHRY, CDR2 SYGVKD. This CDR3 has 15 amino acids. The J segment lost 1 base and the V segment lost 9 bases, leaving 10 bases of the junction unmatched.